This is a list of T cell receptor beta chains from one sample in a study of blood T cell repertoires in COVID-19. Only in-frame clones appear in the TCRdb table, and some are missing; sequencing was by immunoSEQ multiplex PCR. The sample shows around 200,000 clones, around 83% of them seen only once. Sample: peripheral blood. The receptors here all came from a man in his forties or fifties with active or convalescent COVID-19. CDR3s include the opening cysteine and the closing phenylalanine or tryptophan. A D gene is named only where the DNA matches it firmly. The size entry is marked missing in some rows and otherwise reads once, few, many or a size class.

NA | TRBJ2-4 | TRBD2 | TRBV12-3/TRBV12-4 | CASRPRIAGGLYF | TGTGCCAGCAGGCCTAGGATAGCGGGAGGCCTTTACTTC
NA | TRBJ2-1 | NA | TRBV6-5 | CASTGLPPAYNEQFF | TGTGCCAGCACGGGACTGCCGCCCGCCTACAATGAGCAGTTCTTC
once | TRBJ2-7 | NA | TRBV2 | CASSERAWRGNEQYF | TGTGCCAGCAGTGAACGGGCCTGGCGGGGTAACGAGCAGTACTTC
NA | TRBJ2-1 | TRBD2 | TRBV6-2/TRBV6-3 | CASSLRLAGLPMSRIF | TGTGCCAGCAGTCTCCGACTAGCGGGGTTACCAATGAGCCGGATCTTC
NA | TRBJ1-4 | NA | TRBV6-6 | CASSYLQGEKLFF | TGTGCCAGCAGTTACCTACAGGGAGAAAAACTGTTTTTT
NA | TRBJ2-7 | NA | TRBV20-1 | CSARGSNYYF | TGCAGTGCTAGAGGAAGCAACTACTACTTC
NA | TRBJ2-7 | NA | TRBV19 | CASSIRLARGGYEQYF | TGTGCCAGTAGTATCCGTCTAGCCCGAGGAGGCTACGAGCAGTACTTC
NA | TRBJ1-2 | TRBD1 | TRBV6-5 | CATGGQGVYGYTF | TGTGCCACCGGGGGACAGGGGGTCTATGGCTACACCTTC
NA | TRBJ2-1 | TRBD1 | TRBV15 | CATRPRTGSSYNEQFF | TGTGCCACCAGGCCTAGGACAGGAAGCTCCTACAATGAGCAGTTCTTC
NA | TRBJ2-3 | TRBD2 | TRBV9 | CASSVRTSGGTTDTQYF | TGTGCCAGCAGCGTTCGGACTAGCGGGGGGACAACAGATACGCAGTATTTT
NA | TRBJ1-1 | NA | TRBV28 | CASSLTSGTEAFF | TGTGCCAGCAGTCTTACCTCGGGCACTGAAGCTTTCTTT
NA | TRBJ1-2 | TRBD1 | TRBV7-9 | CASSSTGGGYTF | TGTGCCAGCAGCTCAACAGGGGGAGGCTACACCTTC
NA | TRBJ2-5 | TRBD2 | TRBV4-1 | CASSPNLVSGGQETQYF | TGCGCCAGCAGTCCAAACCTGGTGAGCGGGGGACAAGAGACCCAGTACTTC
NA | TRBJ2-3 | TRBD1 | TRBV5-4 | CASTRQGRTDTQYF | TGTGCCAGCACCCGACAGGGGCGCACAGATACGCAGTATTTT
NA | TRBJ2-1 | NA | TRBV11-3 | CASSLAPRVEQFF | TGTGCCAGCAGCTTAGCACCCAGGGTTGAGCAGTTCTTC
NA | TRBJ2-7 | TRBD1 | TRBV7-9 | CASSSDRGQGEQYF | TGTGCCAGCAGCTCGGACAGGGGACAGGGCGAGCAGTACTTC
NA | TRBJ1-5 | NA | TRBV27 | CASSLRSRGDQPQHF | TGTGCCAGCAGTTTGCGGTCCAGGGGCGATCAGCCCCAGCATTTT
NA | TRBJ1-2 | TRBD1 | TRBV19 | CATGDRGKGNYGYTF | TGTGCCACAGGGGACAGGGGAAAGGGTAACTATGGCTACACCTTC
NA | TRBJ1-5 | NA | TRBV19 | CASSIAQGRGNQPQHF | TGTGCCAGTAGTATAGCGCAGGGTCGGGGCAATCAGCCCCAGCATTTT
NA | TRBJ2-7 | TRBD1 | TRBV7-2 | CASSLRQGPYEQYF | TGTGCCAGCAGCCTCCGACAGGGTCCCTACGAGCAGTACTTC
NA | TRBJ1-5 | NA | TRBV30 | CAWSVVGRSQPQHF | TGTGCCTGGAGTGTGGTAGGGAGAAGTCAGCCCCAGCATTTT
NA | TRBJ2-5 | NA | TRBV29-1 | CSATRGFQETQYF | TGCAGCGCAACCCGGGGGTTCCAAGAGACCCAGTACTTC
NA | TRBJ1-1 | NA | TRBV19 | CASRGAHWTEAFF | TGTGCCAGCCGGGGGGCCCATTGGACTGAAGCTTTCTTT
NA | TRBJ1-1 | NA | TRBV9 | CASSVQAMNTEAFF | TGTGCCAGCAGCGTACAGGCCATGAACACTGAAGCTTTCTTT
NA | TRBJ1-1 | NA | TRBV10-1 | CASSRGTTEAFF | TGCGCCAGCAGTAGGGGAACCACTGAAGCTTTCTTT
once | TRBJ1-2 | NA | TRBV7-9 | CASSLSRALANYGYTF | TGTGCCAGCAGCTTGAGCAGGGCCCTAGCTAACTATGGCTACACCTTC
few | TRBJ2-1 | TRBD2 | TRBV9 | CASSAREKSYNEQFF | TGTGCCAGCAGCGCGCGGGAGAAAAGCTACAATGAGCAGTTCTTC
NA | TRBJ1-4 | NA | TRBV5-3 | CARSKDSPKDEKLFF | TGTGCCAGAAGCAAGGACAGTCCAAAAGATGAAAAACTGTTTTTT
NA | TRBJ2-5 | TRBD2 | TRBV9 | CASWGGEKQETQYF | TGTGCCAGTTGGGGGGGAGAGAAGCAAGAGACCCAGTACTTC
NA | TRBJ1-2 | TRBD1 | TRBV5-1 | CASSQGQGGGYTF | TGCGCCAGCAGCCAAGGACAGGGGGGTGGCTACACCTTC
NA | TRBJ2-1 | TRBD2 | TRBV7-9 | CASSLELADNEQFF | TGTGCCAGCAGCTTGGAACTAGCGGACAATGAGCAGTTCTTC
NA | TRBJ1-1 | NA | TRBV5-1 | CASSLGDTANTEAFF | TGCGCCAGCAGCTTGGGGGACACCGCGAACACTGAAGCTTTCTTT
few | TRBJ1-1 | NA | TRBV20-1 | CSASRGAEWNTEAFF | TGCAGTGCTAGTCGGGGGGCGGAATGGAACACTGAAGCTTTCTTT
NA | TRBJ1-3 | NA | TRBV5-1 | CASSLDSFRNTIYF | TGCGCCAGCAGCTTGGACAGCTTTAGGAACACCATATATTTT
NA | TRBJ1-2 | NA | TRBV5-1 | CASTFGLTGGYGYTF | TGCGCCAGCACCTTTGGGCTGACAGGTGGCTATGGCTACACCTTC
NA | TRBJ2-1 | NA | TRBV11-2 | CASSILGRRRDEQFF | TGTGCCAGCAGCATCTTAGGACGGAGGAGGGATGAGCAGTTCTTC
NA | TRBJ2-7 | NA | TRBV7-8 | CASSPRGQTTRKYEQYF | TGTGCCAGCAGCCCCCGCGGACAGACCACCCGAAAATACGAGCAGTACTTC
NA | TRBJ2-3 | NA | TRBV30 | CAWSALLPQPGYTDTQYF | TGTGCCTGGAGTGCCCTCCTCCCGCAGCCAGGGTACACAGATACGCAGTATTTT
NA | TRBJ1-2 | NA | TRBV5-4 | CASSLGSSANYGYTF | TGTGCCAGCAGCTTGGGGAGTTCGGCAAACTATGGCTACACCTTC
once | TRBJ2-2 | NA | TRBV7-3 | CASSLAGTPNTGELFF | TGTGCCAGCAGCTTAGCCGGGACACCGAACACCGGGGAGCTGTTTTTT
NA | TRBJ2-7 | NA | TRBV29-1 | CSVGGRADEQYF | TGCAGCGTTGGGGGCAGGGCCGACGAGCAGTACTTC
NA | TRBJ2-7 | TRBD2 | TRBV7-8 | CASSLGLGGTYEQYF | TGTGCCAGCAGCTTAGGGTTGGGGGGGACCTACGAGCAGTACTTC
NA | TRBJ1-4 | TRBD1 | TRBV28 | CASSSWTGGSEKLFF | TGTGCCAGCAGTTCTTGGACAGGGGGGAGTGAAAAACTGTTTTTT
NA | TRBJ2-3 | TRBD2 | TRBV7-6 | CASSVGTSGSTDTQYF | TGTGCCAGCAGCGTAGGGACTAGCGGGAGCACAGATACGCAGTATTTT
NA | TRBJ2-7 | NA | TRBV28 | CASSRGDRAYEQYF | TGTGCCAGCAGCCGTGGTGACAGAGCCTACGAGCAGTACTTC
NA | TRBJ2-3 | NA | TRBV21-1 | CASATGPGNMVDTQYF | TGTGCCAGCGCCACCGGGCCAGGGAACATGGTAGATACGCAGTATTTT
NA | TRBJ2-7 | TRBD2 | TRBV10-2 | CAAKPGTSGYEQYF | TGCGCCGCCAAACCCGGGACTAGCGGTTACGAGCAGTACTTC
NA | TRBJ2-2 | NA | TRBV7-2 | CASSFGGVDTGELFF | TGTGCCAGCAGCTTCGGGGGAGTGGACACCGGGGAGCTGTTTTTT
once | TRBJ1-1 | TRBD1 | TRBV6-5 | CASSYSIGGGREAFF | TGTGCCAGCAGTTACTCGATTGGAGGGGGCCGTGAAGCTTTCTTT
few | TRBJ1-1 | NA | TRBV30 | CAWSSGSWGTEAFF | TGTGCCTGGAGTTCGGGGTCCTGGGGCACTGAAGCTTTCTTT
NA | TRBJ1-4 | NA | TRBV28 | CATEGREKLFF | TGTGCCACCGAAGGCAGGGAAAAACTGTTTTTT
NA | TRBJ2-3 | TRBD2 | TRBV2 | CASRVGLAGLTDTQYF | TGTGCCAGCAGGGTGGGGCTAGCGGGGCTCACAGATACGCAGTATTTT
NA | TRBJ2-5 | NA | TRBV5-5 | CASSAGPGETQYF | TGTGCCAGCAGCGCAGGGCCTGGGGAGACCCAGTACTTC
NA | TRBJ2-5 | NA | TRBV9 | CASSKNSVQETQYF | TGTGCCAGCAGCAAAAACTCCGTGCAAGAGACCCAGTACTTC
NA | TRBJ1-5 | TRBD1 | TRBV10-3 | CAISTGGRDQPQHF | TGTGCCATCAGCACAGGGGGCCGTGATCAGCCCCAGCATTTT
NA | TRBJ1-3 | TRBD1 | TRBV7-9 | CASSLATGFDTIYF | TGTGCCAGCAGCTTAGCGACAGGGTTTGACACCATATATTTT
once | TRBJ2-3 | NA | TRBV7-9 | CASSLTGGTDTQYF | TGTGCCAGCAGCTTAACGGGTGGGACAGATACGCAGTATTTT
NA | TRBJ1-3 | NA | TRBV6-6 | CASSPFSTGGGRDTIYF | TGTGCCAGCAGTCCTTTCTCTACCGGGGGCGGGAGGGACACCATATATTTT
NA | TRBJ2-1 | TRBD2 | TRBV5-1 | CASSVGAGSNEQFF | TGCGCCAGCAGCGTAGGAGCGGGAAGCAATGAGCAGTTCTTC
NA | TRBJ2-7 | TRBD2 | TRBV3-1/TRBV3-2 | CASSQVRGGEQYF | TGTGCCAGCAGCCAAGTGAGGGGAGGGGAGCAGTACTTC